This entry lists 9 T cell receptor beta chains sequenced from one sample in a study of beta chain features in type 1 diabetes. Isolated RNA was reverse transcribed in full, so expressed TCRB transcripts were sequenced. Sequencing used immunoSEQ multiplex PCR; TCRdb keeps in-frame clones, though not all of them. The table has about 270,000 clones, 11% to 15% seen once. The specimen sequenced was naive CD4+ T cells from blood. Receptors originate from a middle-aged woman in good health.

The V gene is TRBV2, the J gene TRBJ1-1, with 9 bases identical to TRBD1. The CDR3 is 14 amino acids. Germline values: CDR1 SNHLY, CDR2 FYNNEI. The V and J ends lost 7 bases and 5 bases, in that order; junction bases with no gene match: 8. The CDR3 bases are TGTGCCAGCACCACAGGGGGCGCAAGAACTGAAGCTTTCTTT. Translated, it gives CASTTGGARTEAFF.

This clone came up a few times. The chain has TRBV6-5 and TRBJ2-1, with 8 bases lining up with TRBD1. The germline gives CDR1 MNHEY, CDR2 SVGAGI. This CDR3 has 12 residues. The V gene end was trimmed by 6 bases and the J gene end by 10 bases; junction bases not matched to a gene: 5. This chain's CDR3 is CASRTGVREQFF. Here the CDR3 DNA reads TGTGCCAGCAGGACAGGGGTTAGGGAGCAGTTCTTC.

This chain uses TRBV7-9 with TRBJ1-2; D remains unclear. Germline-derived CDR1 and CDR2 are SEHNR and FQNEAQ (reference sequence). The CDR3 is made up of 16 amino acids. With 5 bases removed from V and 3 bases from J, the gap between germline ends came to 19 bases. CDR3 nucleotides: TGTGCCAGCAGCAAAACCGTTCGGGGAACGGACTATGGCTACACCTTC. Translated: CASSKTVRGTDYGYTF.

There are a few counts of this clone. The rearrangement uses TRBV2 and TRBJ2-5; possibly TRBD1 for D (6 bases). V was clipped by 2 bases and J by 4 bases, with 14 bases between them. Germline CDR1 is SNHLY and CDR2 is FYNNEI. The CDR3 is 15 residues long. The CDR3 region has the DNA TGTGCCAGCAGTGAATACGACAGGAACGGAGAGACCCAGTACTTC. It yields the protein CASSEYDRNGETQYF.

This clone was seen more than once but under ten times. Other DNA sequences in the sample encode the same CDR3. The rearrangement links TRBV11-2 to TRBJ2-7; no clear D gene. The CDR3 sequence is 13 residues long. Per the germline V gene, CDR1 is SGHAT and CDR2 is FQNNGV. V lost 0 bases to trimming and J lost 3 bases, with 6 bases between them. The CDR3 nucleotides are TGTGCCAGCAGCTTAGATCTACGCTACGAGCAGTACTTC. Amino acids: CASSLDLRYEQYF.

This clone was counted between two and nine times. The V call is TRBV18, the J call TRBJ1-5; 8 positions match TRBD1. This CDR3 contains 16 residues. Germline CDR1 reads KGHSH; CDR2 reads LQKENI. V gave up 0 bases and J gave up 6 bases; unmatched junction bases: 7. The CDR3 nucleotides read TGTGCCAGCTCACCACCGGGCGGACAGGGACGTCAGCCCCAGCATTTT. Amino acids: CASSPPGGQGRQPQHF.

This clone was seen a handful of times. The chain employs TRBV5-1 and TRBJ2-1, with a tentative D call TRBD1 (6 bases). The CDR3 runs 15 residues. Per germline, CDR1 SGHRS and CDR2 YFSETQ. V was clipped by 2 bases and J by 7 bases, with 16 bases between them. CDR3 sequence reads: CASSFSRGGRNEQFF. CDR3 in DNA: TGCGCCAGCAGCTTTTCCCGTGGGGGCCGGAATGAGCAGTTCTTC.

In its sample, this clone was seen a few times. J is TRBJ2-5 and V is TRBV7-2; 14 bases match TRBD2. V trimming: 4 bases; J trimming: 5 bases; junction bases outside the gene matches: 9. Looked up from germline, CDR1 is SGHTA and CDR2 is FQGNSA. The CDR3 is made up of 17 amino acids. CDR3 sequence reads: CASSSLTSGGARETQYF. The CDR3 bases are TGTGCCAGCAGCTCCCTGACTAGCGGGGGGGCGCGGGAGACCCAGTACTTC.

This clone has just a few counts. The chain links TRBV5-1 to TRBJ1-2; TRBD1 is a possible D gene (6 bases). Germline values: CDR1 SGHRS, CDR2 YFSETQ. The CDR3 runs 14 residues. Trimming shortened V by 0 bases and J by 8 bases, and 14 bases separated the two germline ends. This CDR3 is CASSLDRASGGYTF. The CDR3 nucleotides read TGCGCCAGCAGCTTGGACAGGGCTTCGGGCGGCTACACCTTC.